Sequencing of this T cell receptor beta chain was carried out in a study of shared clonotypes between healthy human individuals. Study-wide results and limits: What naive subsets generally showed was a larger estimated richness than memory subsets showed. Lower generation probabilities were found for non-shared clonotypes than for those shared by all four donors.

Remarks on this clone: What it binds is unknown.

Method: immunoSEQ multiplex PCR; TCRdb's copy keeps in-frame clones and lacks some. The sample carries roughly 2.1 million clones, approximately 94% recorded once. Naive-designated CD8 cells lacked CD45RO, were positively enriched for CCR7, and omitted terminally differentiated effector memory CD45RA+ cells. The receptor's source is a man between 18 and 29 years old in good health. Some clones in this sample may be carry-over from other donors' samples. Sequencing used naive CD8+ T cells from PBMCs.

CDR3 amino acids: CASSPLAGGFYEQYF. The DNA of the CDR3 is TGTGCCAGCTCACCACTAGCGGGAGGGTTCTACGAGCAGTACTTC. This rearrangement joins TRBV18 to TRBJ2-7; 11 bases map to TRBD2. V trimming: 1 base; J trimming: 3 bases; junction bases outside the gene matches: 2. Per the germline V gene, CDR1 is KGHSH and CDR2 is LQKENI. This CDR3 is built from 15 residues.